The source of this TCR beta chain is a study of CD8 T cells in Susac syndrome. An amount of RNA that ranged from roughly 0.5 to 1 ug was reverse transcribed with random hexamers. TCRdb re-derived calls from the immunoSEQ multiplex PCR reads in MiXCR, one entry per CDR3 protein. The sample includes 120,000 or so distinct CDR3 sequences, nearly 95% of them seen just once. TCR beta was sequenced from blood CD8+ and CD4+ T cells. Healthy donors constituted the control group, matched for age and sex. The TEMRA cells underwent FACS enrichment, while the CD8+ and CD4+ T cells underwent negative isolation. CDR3 size: 22 residues. J lost 3 bases, V lost 6 bases, and 27 bases had no gene match.

This sequence originates from a human donor in good health. The chain couples TRBV12-3 or TRBV12-4 to TRBJ1-5; 9 bases are a match to TRBD1. The sequencing input was CD4+ T cells from PBMCs. The CDR3: CASSPRTGVGDLGPYNNQPQHF. The CDR3 DNA reads as TGTGCCAGCAGCCCAAGGACAGGGGTCGGTGACCTGGGCCCTTACAACAATCAGCCCCAGCATTTT.